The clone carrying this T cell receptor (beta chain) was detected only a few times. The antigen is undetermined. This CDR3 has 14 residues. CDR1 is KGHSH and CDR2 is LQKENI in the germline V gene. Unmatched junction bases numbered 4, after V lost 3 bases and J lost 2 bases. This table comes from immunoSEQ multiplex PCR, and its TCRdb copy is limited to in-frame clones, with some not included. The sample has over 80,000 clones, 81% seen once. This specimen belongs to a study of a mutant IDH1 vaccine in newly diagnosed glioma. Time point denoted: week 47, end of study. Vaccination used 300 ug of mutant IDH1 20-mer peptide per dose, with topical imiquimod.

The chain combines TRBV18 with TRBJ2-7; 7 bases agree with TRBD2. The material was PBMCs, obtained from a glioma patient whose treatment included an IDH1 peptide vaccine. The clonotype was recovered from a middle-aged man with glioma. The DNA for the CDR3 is TGTGCCAGCTCACCGGGCGGGGGAGCCTACGAGCAGTACTTC. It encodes CASSPGGGAYEQYF.